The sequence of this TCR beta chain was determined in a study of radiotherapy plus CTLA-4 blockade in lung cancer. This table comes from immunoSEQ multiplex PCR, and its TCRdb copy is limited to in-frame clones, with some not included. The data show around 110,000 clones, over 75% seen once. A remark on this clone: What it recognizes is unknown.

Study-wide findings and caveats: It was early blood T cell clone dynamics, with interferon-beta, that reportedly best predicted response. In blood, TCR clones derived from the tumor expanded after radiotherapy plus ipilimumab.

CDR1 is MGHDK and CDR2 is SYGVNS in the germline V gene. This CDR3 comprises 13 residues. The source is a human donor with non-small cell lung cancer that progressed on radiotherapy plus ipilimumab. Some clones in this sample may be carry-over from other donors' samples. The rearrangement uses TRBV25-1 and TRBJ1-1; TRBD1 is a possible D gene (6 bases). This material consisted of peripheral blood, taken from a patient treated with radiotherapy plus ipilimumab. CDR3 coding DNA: TGTCCTCAAACGGGGGGCGCGGACACTGAAGCTTTCTTT. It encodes CPQTGGADTEAFF.